This T cell receptor (beta chain) derives from a study of T-cell memory formation after mild COVID-19. For the study at large: The two donors had largely donor-specific TCR clusters. Study-level points and caveats: Most CD4+ clones that shrank were in CM and EM, while CD8+ ones turned up in EMRA. A subset of responding clones appeared in pre-infection memory, suggesting cross-reactive memory joined.

V lost 1 base, J lost 2 bases, and 13 bases lay in between. The germline gives CDR1 SEHNR, CDR2 FQNEAQ (reference sequence). This CDR3 is built from 16 residues. Points on this clonotype: Its antigen is not identified.

TCR alpha and TCR beta cDNA libraries carrying sample barcodes and UMIs came from 5'RACE with constant-segment primers. TCRdb fed the 5' RACE reads into MiXCR, producing one record per CDR3 protein. The sample lists under 400,000 distinct CDR3 sequences, over 20% seen once, with around 13% in the top ten. The rearrangement links TRBV7-9 to TRBJ2-3, with D possibly being TRBD1 or TRBD2 (6 bases each). The clonotype originates from an adult woman who had mild COVID-19 (a few samples of this study predate the infection). Cell type and time point are not known. The specimen sequenced was PBMCs or a T cell subset sorted from them (not recorded which). This CDR3 is CASSLGTGAATDTQYF. DNA for the CDR3: TGTGCCAGCAGCTTAGGAACGGGGGCCGCCACAGATACGCAGTATTTT. The whole variable domain, filled in from reference TRBV7-9 and TRBJ2-3, reads DTGVSQNPRHKITKRGQNVTFRCDPISEHNRLYWYRQTLGQGPEFLTYFQNEAQLEKSRLLSDRFSAERPKGSFSTLEIQRTEQGDSAMYLCASSLGTGAATDTQYFGPGTRLTVL.